A single sample is the source of the 14 T cell receptor beta chains below, sequenced in a study of circulating and synovial CD4+ cells in juvenile arthritis. Sequencing was performed with immunoSEQ multiplex PCR; in TCRdb, only in-frame clones are kept and a portion is missing. This table has about 33,000 clones, nearly 95% appearing once. Source material: CD4+ T cells from blood. The origin of the receptors is a human donor with juvenile idiopathic arthritis.

The V gene is TRBV23-1, the J gene TRBJ2-3, with D unresolved. TRBV23-1 falls under the ORF class, with uncertain function. The CDR3 extends over 14 amino acids. The V end lost 8 bases, the J end lost 7 bases, and 19 bases lay between the germline ends. The DNA of the CDR3 is TGCGCCAGCCAGAGGAACGGTGAAGGATATACGCAGTATTTT. It yields the protein CASQRNGEGYTQYF.

Only one count was recorded for this clone. This chain connects TRBV28 to TRBJ1-1; perhaps TRBD1 as D (6 bases). The CDR3 totals 14 residues. Germline CDR1 reads MDHEN; CDR2 reads SYDVKM. Trimming took 3 bases from V and 1 from J, leaving 9 bases between them. The CDR3 DNA reads as TGTGCCAGCAGTTTGTCGGGACAGAACACTGAAGCTTTCTTT. Residues: CASSLSGQNTEAFF. Based on the CDR3 plus reference TRBV28 and TRBJ1-1, the full variable domain is DVKVTQSSRYLVKRTGEKVFLECVQDMDHENMFWYRQDPGLGLRLIYFSYDVKMKEKGDIPEGYSVSREKKERFSLILESASTNQTSMYLCASSLSGQNTEAFFGQGTRLTVV.

J is TRBJ2-3 and V is TRBV11-2; TRBD2 might be the D (7 bases). Germline CDR1 SGHAT, CDR2 FQNNGV. CDR3 size: 16 residues. The V and J ends lost 2 bases and 4 bases respectively, with 16 bases between them. In nucleotides, the CDR3 is TGTGCCAGCAGCTTATTCCGAGGGGGGGTAGCAGATACGCAGTATTTT. The encoded protein is CASSLFRGGVADTQYF.

This clone was seen a single time. The chain's CDR3 is CASSRTALGGYTF. CDR3 DNA: TGTGCCAGCAGTCGGACAGCGTTGGGAGGCTACACCTTC. The rearrangement links TRBV28 to TRBJ1-2; D may be TRBD1 (6 bases). Germline V CDR1 and CDR2: MDHEN, SYDVKM. The ends were cut back, 5 bases at V and 8 bases at J, with 15 bases in the middle. The CDR3 consists of 13 residues.

V and J are TRBV18 and TRBJ2-2; 7 positions agree with TRBD1. This CDR3 comprises 15 residues. CDR1 is KGHSH, CDR2 LQKENI, per germline. Losses at the gene ends were 1 base for V and 5 bases for J; bases not matched to a gene: 4. The CDR3 sequence is CASSPQGQQTGELFF. CDR3 bases: TGTGCCAGCTCACCACAGGGACAGCAAACCGGGGAGCTGTTTTTT. Filled out from reference TRBV18 and TRBJ2-2, the complete variable domain reads NAGVMQNPRHLVRRRGQEARLRCSPMKGHSHVYWYRQLPEEGLKFMVYLQKENIIDESGMPKERFSAEFPKEGPSILRIQQVVRGDSAAYFCASSPQGQQTGELFFGEGSRLTVL.

The chain has TRBV28 and TRBJ2-7; weak D call: TRBD1 (6 bases). This CDR3 region has 11 residues. The germline V gene has CDR1 MDHEN and CDR2 SYDVKM. V lost 5 bases, J lost 6 bases, and 8 bases lay in between. CDR3 amino acids: CASSQGGEQYF. The CDR3 DNA follows: TGTGCCAGCAGTCAAGGGGGCGAGCAGTACTTC.

For this clone: One end of the junction fails to match germline, which may point to a read error. The same CDR3 also results from other DNA sequences found in this sample. CDR3 protein: CASSSRRQNSPLHF. The CDR3 nucleotides are TGTGCCAGCAGTTCCCGAAGACAGAATTCCCCCCTCCACTTT. V is TRBV27 and J is TRBJ1-6; D may be TRBD1 (5 bases). This CDR3 spans 14 amino acids. Looked up from germline, CDR1 is MNHEY and CDR2 is SMNVEV (reference sequence).

With regard to this clone: Within the sample, other DNA sequences also encode this same CDR3. V gene TRBV19 combines with J gene TRBJ1-6; TRBD1 matches 10 bases. The germline V gene encodes CDR1 LNHDA and CDR2 SQIVND (reference sequence). Trimming took 0 bases from V and 13 from J; bases not matched to a gene: 9. The CDR3 contains 16 residues. As DNA, the CDR3 is TGTGCCAGTAGTATAGAGCCGGGACAGGGGATTTCCCCCCTCCACTTT. Amino acids: CASSIEPGQGISPLHF.

The chain links TRBV7-8 to TRBJ2-3; D remains unclear. With 3 bases removed from V and 5 bases from J, the gap between germline ends came to 6 bases. The CDR3 consists of 12 residues. CDR1 and CDR2 (germline): SGHVS, FQNEAQ. The CDR3 is CASSFGGDTQYF. CDR3 sequence (DNA): TGTGCCAGCAGCTTCGGTGGAGATACGCAGTATTTT.

The V and J genes are TRBV6-1 and TRBJ2-3; 8 bases are a match to TRBD1. CDR1 and CDR2 from the germline V gene are MNHNS and SASEGT. This CDR3 has 13 residues. The V and J ends lost 7 bases and 10 bases, in that order; junction bases with no gene match: 10. CDR3 amino acids: CASTEKGQAAQYF. CDR3 nucleotides: TGTGCCAGCACCGAGAAGGGACAGGCGGCGCAGTATTTT.

The chain employs TRBV7-2 and TRBJ2-5; unclear D gene. CDR1 and CDR2 (germline): SGHTA, FQGNSA. The CDR3 totals 13 residues. V was pared by 2 bases and J by 3 bases, with 7 bases between. The CDR3 sequence is CASSLFEKETQYF. CDR3 DNA sequence: TGTGCCAGCAGCTTATTTGAGAAAGAGACCCAGTACTTC.

This chain joins TRBV6-1 and TRBJ1-5; D may be TRBD1 (5 bases). Trimming removed 3 bases at V and 2 bases at J, with 8 bases between. Germline CDR1 and CDR2: MNHNS and SASEGT. The CDR3 runs to 14 residues. The CDR3 coding sequence is TGTGCCAGCAGTGAGATGACAGGCAATCAGCCCCAGCATTTT. Its translation: CASSEMTGNQPQHF.

The V and J genes are TRBV7-2 and TRBJ1-6, with D possibly being TRBD1 (5 bases). The CDR3 contains 14 residues. V was trimmed by 5 bases and J by 15 bases, leaving 20 bases between them. From germline, CDR1 is SGHTA and CDR2 FQGNSA. CDR3 residues: CASSQTRDGHYLHF. CDR3 DNA: TGTGCCAGCAGCCAAACGCGGGACGGTCACTACCTCCACTTT.

In this sample, this clone turned up a few times. This chain connects TRBV2 to TRBJ1-3, with D uncertain. CDR1 and CDR2 (germline): SNHLY, FYNNEI. V gave up 6 bases and J gave up 8 bases, with 17 bases separating them. The CDR3 is made up of 14 amino acids. CDR3 protein: CASRPAKKQDTIYF. CDR3 coding DNA: TGTGCCAGCAGGCCTGCCAAAAAACAAGACACCATATATTTT.